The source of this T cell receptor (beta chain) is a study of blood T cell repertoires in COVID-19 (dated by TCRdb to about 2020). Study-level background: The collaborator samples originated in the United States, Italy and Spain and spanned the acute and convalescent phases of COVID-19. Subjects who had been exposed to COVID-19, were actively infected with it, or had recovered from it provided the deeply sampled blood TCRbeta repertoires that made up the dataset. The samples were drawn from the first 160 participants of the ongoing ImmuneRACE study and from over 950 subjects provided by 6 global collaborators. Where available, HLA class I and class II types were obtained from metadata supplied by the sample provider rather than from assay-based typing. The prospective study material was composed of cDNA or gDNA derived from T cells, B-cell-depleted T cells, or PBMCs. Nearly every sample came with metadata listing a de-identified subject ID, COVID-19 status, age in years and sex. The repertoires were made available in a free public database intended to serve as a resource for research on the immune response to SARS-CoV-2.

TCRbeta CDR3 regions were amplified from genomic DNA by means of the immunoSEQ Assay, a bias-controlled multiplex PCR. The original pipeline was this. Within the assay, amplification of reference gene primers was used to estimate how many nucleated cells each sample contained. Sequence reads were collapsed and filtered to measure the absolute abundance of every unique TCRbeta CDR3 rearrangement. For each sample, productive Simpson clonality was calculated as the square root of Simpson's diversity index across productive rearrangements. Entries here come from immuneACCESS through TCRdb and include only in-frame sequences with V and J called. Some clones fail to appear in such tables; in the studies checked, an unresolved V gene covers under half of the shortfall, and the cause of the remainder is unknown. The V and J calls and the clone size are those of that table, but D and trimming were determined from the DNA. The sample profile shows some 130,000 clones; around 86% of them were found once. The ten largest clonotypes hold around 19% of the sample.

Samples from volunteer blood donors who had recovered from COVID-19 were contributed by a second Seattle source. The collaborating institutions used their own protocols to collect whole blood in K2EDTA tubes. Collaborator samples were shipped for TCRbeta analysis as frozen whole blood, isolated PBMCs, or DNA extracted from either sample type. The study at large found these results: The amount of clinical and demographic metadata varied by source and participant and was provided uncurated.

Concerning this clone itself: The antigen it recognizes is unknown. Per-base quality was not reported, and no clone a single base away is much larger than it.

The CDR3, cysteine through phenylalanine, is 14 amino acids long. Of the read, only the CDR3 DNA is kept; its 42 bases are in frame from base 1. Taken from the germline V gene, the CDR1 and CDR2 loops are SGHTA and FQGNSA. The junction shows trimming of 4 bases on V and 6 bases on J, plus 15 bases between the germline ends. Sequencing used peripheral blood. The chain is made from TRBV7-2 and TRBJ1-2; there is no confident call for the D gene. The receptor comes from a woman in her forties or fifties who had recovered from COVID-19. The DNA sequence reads TGTGCCAGCAGCTACCTCAAAGGCAGGAATGGCTACACCTTC. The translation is CASSYLKGRNGYTF.